The 29 T cell receptor beta chains presented below share a single source sample, sequenced in a study of glioma-infiltrating T cells. The iRepertoire nested amplicon-rescue multiplex PCR amplified TCR alpha and beta CDR3s from RNA. One entry per CDR3 protein results from TCRdb running MiXCR on the multiplex PCR reads. This sample has about 130,000 distinct CDR3 sequences, with approximately 24% found just once. Sequenced sample: glioma tissue, nonneoplastic brain tissue, or PBMCs (not recorded which). These TCRs come from a human donor with low-grade glioma or glioblastoma, undergoing nonglioma brain surgery, or in good health (not recorded which).

This clonotype was picked up many times. V and J are TRBV20-1 and TRBJ2-1; 8 bases fit TRBD2. The CDR3 runs to 16 residues. Germline V gives CDR1 DFQATT, CDR2 SNEGSKA (reference sequence). The trim removed 0 bases at V and 2 bases at J, leaving 6 bases unmatched. CDR3 DNA: TGCAGTGCTAGAGATCACAGCGGGGGAGCCTACAATGAGCAGTTCTTC. This gives the protein CSARDHSGGAYNEQFF.

This clonotype was seen a few times. The chain employs TRBV6-1 and TRBJ2-5, with 10 bases matching TRBD1. Germline loops: CDR1 MNHNS, CDR2 SASEGT. The CDR3 loop spans 16 amino acids. Trimming at V came to 5 bases and at J to 4 bases, leaving 10 bases not matched to a gene. The CDR3 region has the DNA TGTGCCAGCAGTTTAGACAGGGGGCGCCCCGGAGAGACCCAGTACTTC. Protein sequence: CASSLDRGRPGETQYF.

This clonotype came up many times. The V and J genes are TRBV20-1 and TRBJ2-3; D tentatively reads TRBD1 or TRBD2 (6 bases each). V lost 3 bases and J lost 8, with 21 bases in between. From germline, CDR1 is DFQATT and CDR2 SNEGSKA (reference sequence). This CDR3 region has 15 residues. The CDR3 reads CSASDRGPGRGTQYF. Here the CDR3 DNA reads TGCAGTGCTAGTGACCGGGGGCCCGGCAGGGGTACGCAGTATTTT.

The rearrangement uses TRBV20-1 and TRBJ2-1; possibly TRBD2 for D (6 bases). V was pared by 1 base and J by 8 bases, with 15 bases between. Germline V CDR1 and CDR2: DFQATT, SNEGSKA (reference sequence). The CDR3 runs to 14 residues. The CDR3 nucleotides are TGCAGTGCTAGAGTGGGACTTGGCGACGATGAGCAGTTCTTC. It yields the protein CSARVGLGDDEQFF.

In the case of this clonotype: Given a much more abundant clone one base away, this may be a read error. The chain is built from TRBV27 and TRBJ2-1; tentatively, D is TRBD2 (6 bases). The CDR3 totals 14 residues. V lost 5 bases, J lost 9 bases, and 17 bases lay in between. From germline, CDR1 is MNHEY and CDR2 SMNVEV (reference sequence). CDR3 residues: CASSENNGGFEQFF. CDR3 DNA sequence: TGTGCCAGCAGTGAGAATAACGGGGGATTTGAGCAGTTCTTC.

The V call is TRBV7-9, the J call TRBJ2-3, with D unresolved. Trimming removed 3 bases at V and 4 bases at J, with 8 bases between. The CDR3 loop spans 13 amino acids. CDR1 is SEHNR and CDR2 is FQNEAQ in the germline V gene (reference sequence). The CDR3 spells CASSFTAADTQYF. For the CDR3, the DNA is TGTGCCAGCAGCTTTACAGCAGCAGATACGCAGTATTTT.

This clonotype was counted only a few times. This chain connects TRBV4-1 to TRBJ2-1; D is perhaps TRBD2 (6 bases). V lost 0 bases and J lost 0, with 21 bases in between. CDR1 MGHRA and CDR2 YSYEKL come from the germline V gene. The CDR3 has 20 amino acids. Here the CDR3 reads CASSQDGGLLFRSSYNEQFF. CDR3 DNA sequence: TGCGCCAGCAGCCAAGATGGGGGACTTCTATTTAGGAGCTCCTACAATGAGCAGTTCTTC.

About this clonotype: This may be a read error, as it is one base from a much larger clone. J is TRBJ2-1 and V is TRBV7-6, with TRBD2 identical over 9 bases. Germline assignment: CDR1 SGHVS and CDR2 FNYEAQ. This CDR3 region has 16 residues. Trimming at V came to 5 bases and at J to 4 bases, leaving 9 bases not matched to a gene. The CDR3 loop is CASSRTSVGRYNEQFF. CDR3 DNA: TGTGCCAGCAGCAGGACTAGCGTGGGACGTTACAATGAGCAGTTCTTC.

This clonotype was detected only a few times. This sequence joins TRBV11-1 and TRBJ1-1; no clear D gene. The V gene's germline CDR1 is SGHAT and CDR2 FQDESV (reference sequence). V was pared by 5 bases and J by 4 bases, with 11 bases between. This CDR3 spans 13 amino acids. CDR3 protein: CASSPDGGTEAFF. The CDR3 DNA reads as TGTGCCAGCAGCCCTGACGGTGGCACTGAAGCTTTCTTT.

This clonotype has at least ten counts. This chain connects TRBV15 to TRBJ2-3; D is unresolved. Deletions cut 0 bases from V and 6 bases from J, with 16 bases between. Per the germline V gene, CDR1 is LNHNV and CDR2 is YYDKDF (reference sequence). This CDR3 comprises 16 residues. CDR3 amino acids: CATSRDSAIAADTQYF. The CDR3 nucleotides read TGTGCCACCAGCAGAGATTCTGCAATCGCCGCTGATACGCAGTATTTT.

This clonotype was picked up a small number of times. The rearrangement joins TRBV12-3 or TRBV12-4 to TRBJ1-6; a weak D match, TRBD1 (5 bases). CDR3 length equals 14 residues. Deletions cut 2 bases from V and 7 bases from J, with 9 bases between. CDR3 nucleotide sequence: TGTGCCAGCAGTTTAATGACAGCCAATTCACCCCTCCACTTT. This codes for CASSLMTANSPLHF.

This clonotype was counted between two and nine times. As DNA, the CDR3 is TGCGCCAGCAGTCGACAGACCAACTACGAGCAGTACGTC. It codes for CASSRQTNYEQYV. The chain combines TRBV4-1 with TRBJ2-7, with D tentatively TRBD1 (5 bases). Germline V gene lookup returns CDR1 MGHRA and CDR2 YSYEKL. The V gene lost 6 bases and the J gene lost 3 bases, with 12 bases spanning the gap. The CDR3 runs to 13 residues.

This clonotype was counted a few times. J is TRBJ2-1 and V is TRBV24-1, with TRBD2 matching 10 bases. Germline loops: CDR1 KGHDR, CDR2 SFDVKD. This CDR3 has 16 residues. V lost 3 bases, J lost 4 bases, and 5 bases stayed unmatched. The CDR3 DNA follows: TGTGCCACCAGTGATGCAGCGGGGGGGGTATACAATGAGCAGTTCTTC. It specifies CATSDAAGGVYNEQFF.

The genes are TRBV7-8 and TRBJ2-3, with D unclear. Trimming shortened V by 2 bases and J by 4 bases, and 16 bases separated the two germline ends. The CDR3 extends over 16 amino acids. Germline-derived CDR1 and CDR2 are SGHVS and FQNEAQ. CDR3 loop: CASSLTAEISPDTQYF. CDR3 DNA: TGTGCCAGCAGCTTAACCGCGGAAATAAGCCCAGATACGCAGTATTTT.

The chain links TRBV19 to TRBJ1-2; D call uncertain. The germline V and J ends were trimmed by 3 bases and 1 base, with 9 bases remaining between them. Germline V gene data show CDR1 as LNHDA and CDR2 as SQIVND (reference sequence). The CDR3 extends over 14 amino acids. CDR3 sequence (DNA): TGTGCCAGTAGTATTGCTAACAGTAACTATGGCTACACCTTC. Protein: CASSIANSNYGYTF. The full variable domain, its missing parts supplied by reference TRBV19 and TRBJ1-2, is DGGITQSPKYLFRKEGQNVTLSCEQNLNHDAMYWYRQDPGQGLRLIYYSQIVNDFQKGDIAEGYSVSREKKESFPLTVTSAQKNPTAFYLCASSIANSNYGYTFGSGTRLTVV.

This clonotype was seen a handful of times. This chain connects TRBV7-8 to TRBJ1-5; 12 nucleotides line up with TRBD1. The CDR3 length is 19 residues. CDR1 SGHVS and CDR2 FQNEAQ come from the germline V gene. Unmatched junction bases numbered 8, after V lost 0 bases and J lost 2 bases. The CDR3 nucleotides read TGTGCCAGCAGCTTAGCCCAGGGACAGGGGGCGCGGGGCAATCAGCCCCAGCATTTT. It codes for CASSLAQGQGARGNQPQHF.

This chain links TRBV28 with TRBJ2-1; D is undetermined. Germline loops: CDR1 MDHEN, CDR2 SYDVKM. V lost 5 bases and J 0 bases, leaving 17 bases between the germline ends. The CDR3 covers 17 residues. CDR3 sequence (DNA): TGTGCCAGCAGTAAGGCCCCCTGGCGGAGCTCCTACAATGAGCAGTTCTTC. Its protein is CASSKAPWRSSYNEQFF.

This clonotype was seen a single time. The chain carries TRBV19 and TRBJ2-5, with 7 bases identical to TRBD1. V lost 4 bases to trimming and J lost 1 base; unmatched junction nucleotides: 3. CDR1 is LNHDA and CDR2 is SQIVND in the germline V gene (reference sequence). This CDR3 spans 14 amino acids. CDR3 nucleotides: TGTGCCAGTAGTAACCGACAGGGCCAAGAGACCCAGTACTTC. The encoded protein is CASSNRQGQETQYF.

CDR3 nucleotides: TGCGCCAGCAGTAGGCAGGCCAGCTCCTACGAGCAGTACGTC. Translation: CASSRQASSYEQYV. The rearrangement uses TRBV10-2 and TRBJ2-7; no firm D call. V lost 5 bases, J lost 0 bases, and 11 bases lay in between. This CDR3 is 14 amino acids long. Germline lookup yields CDR1 WSHSY and CDR2 SAAADI.

This clonotype was observed a handful of times. The gene calls are TRBV12-3 or TRBV12-4 and TRBJ2-1; possibly TRBD1 for D (6 bases). The CDR3 totals 16 residues. V was cut by 6 bases and J by 4 bases, with 19 bases left in between. CDR3 sequence (DNA): TGTGCCAGCAGCAATCCCGGGACCCAGGGGTACAATGAGCAGTTCTTC. Amino acid sequence: CASSNPGTQGYNEQFF.

This clonotype was counted a few times. The chain carries TRBV12-3 or TRBV12-4 and TRBJ2-3; no firm D call. The CDR3 contains 13 residues. Trimming took 6 bases from V and 4 from J, leaving 11 bases between them. The CDR3 loop is CASSPQLPDTQYF. The CDR3 DNA is TGTGCCAGCAGCCCTCAACTTCCAGATACGCAGTATTTT.

This clonotype was seen only a few times. The J gene is TRBJ2-1, the V gene TRBV20-1; perhaps TRBD1 as D (6 bases). The CDR3 sequence is 15 residues long. Trimming removed 0 bases from V and 5 bases from J, with 14 bases in between. Per germline, CDR1 DFQATT and CDR2 SNEGSKA (reference sequence). The CDR3 DNA follows: TGCAGTGCTAGAGACGCCGGGACACCAAACAATGAGCAGTTCTTC. It specifies CSARDAGTPNNEQFF.

In DNA form, the CDR3 reads TGTGCCAGCTCACCACCGATGGCGCCTAGCACAGATACGCAGTATTTT. Translating it yields CASSPPMAPSTDTQYF. The rearrangement uses TRBV18 and TRBJ2-3; D unresolved. Between the trimmed V and J ends, which lost 0 bases and 0 bases, there was a span of 10 bases. Germline V gives CDR1 KGHSH, CDR2 LQKENI. There are 16 residues in the CDR3.

For this clonotype: A read error may account for a junction end that differs from germline. J is TRBJ1-2 and V is TRBV12-3 or TRBV12-4, with 7 bases aligning to TRBD1. This CDR3 spans 13 amino acids. The CDR3 DNA follows: TGTGCCAGCGGGACAGTTTATAACCATGGCTACACCTTC. This sequence encodes CASGTVYNHGYTF.

This clonotype was seen more than once but under ten times. This chain connects TRBV6-4 to TRBJ2-1; 9 bases are shared with TRBD2. The CDR3 has 14 amino acids. Germline V gives CDR1 MRHNA, CDR2 SNTAGT. Trimming at V came to 5 bases and at J to 13 bases, leaving 12 bases not matched to a gene. The chain's CDR3 is CASSPQGMGLAQFF. CDR3 in DNA: TGTGCCAGCAGTCCCCAGGGGATGGGACTAGCACAGTTCTTC.

This chain links TRBV6-1 with TRBJ1-6, with D possibly TRBD1 on 5 matching bases. CDR3 size: 15 residues. Germline CDR1 and CDR2: MNHNS and SASEGT. Trimming shortened V by 8 bases and J by 4 bases, and 15 bases separated the two germline ends. This CDR3 reads CASAAGTHYNSPLHF. The CDR3 DNA sequence: TGTGCCAGCGCTGCCGGGACCCATTATAATTCACCCCTCCACTTT.

Points on this clonotype: A much larger clone lies one base from this, so it may be a read error. V is TRBV15 and J is TRBJ1-5; 7 nucleotides align to TRBD1. This CDR3 spans 16 amino acids. The germline V gene encodes CDR1 LNHNV and CDR2 YYDKDF (reference sequence). The CDR3 reads CATSRGDRESNRPQHF. DNA for the CDR3: TGTGCCACCAGCAGAGGTGACAGGGAAAGCAATCGGCCCCAGCATTTT.

The table lists this clonotype with a few counts. CDR3 in amino acids: CASITDRYSGNTIYF. The DNA for the CDR3 is TGTGCCAGTATTACTGACAGGTACTCTGGAAACACCATATATTTT. The rearrangement uses TRBV19 and TRBJ1-3; D is possibly TRBD1 (6 bases). CDR1 LNHDA and CDR2 SQIVND come from the germline V gene (reference sequence). The V end was cut by 7 bases, the J end by 0 bases, with 13 bases between. This CDR3 has 15 residues. Full variable domain (missing parts from reference TRBV19 and TRBJ1-3): DGGITQSPKYLFRKEGQNVTLSCEQNLNHDAMYWYRQDPGQGLRLIYYSQIVNDFQKGDIAEGYSVSREKKESFPLTVTSAQKNPTAFYLCASITDRYSGNTIYFGEGSWLTVV.

The chain is built from TRBV7-6 and TRBJ2-2, with D possibly being TRBD2 (7 bases). Germline V gene data show CDR1 as SGHVS and CDR2 as FNYEAQ. The CDR3 runs 16 residues. The V end was cut by 7 bases, the J end by 5 bases, with 20 bases between. This chain's CDR3 is CASNPRGGPLTGELFF. The CDR3 nucleotides are TGTGCCAGCAACCCAAGGGGGGGCCCGCTTACCGGGGAGCTGTTTTTT.